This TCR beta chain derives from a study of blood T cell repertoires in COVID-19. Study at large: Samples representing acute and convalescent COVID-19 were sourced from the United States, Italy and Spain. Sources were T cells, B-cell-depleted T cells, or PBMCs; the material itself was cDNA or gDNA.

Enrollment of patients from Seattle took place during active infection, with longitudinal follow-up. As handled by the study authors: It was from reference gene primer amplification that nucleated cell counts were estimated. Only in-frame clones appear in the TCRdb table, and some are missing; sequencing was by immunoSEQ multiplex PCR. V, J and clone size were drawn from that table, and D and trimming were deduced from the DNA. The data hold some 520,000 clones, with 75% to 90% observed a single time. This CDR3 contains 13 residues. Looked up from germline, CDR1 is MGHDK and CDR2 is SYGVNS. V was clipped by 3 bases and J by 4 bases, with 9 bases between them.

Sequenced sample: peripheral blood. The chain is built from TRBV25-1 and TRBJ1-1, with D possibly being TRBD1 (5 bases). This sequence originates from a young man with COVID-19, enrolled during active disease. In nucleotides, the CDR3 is TGTGCCAGCAGTGAGGGGGGAGTCACTGAAGCTTTCTTT. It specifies CASSEGGVTEAFF.